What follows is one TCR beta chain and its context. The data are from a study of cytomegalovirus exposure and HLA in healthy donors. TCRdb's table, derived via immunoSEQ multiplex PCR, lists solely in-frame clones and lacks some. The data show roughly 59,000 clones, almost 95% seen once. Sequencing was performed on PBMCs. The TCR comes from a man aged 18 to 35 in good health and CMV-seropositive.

The CDR3 DNA reads as TGTGCCAGCAGTTTAACTAGCGGAGGGAACAATGAGCAGTTCTTC. Translated: CASSLTSGGNNEQFF. J is TRBJ2-1 and V is TRBV28; 8 bases are a match to TRBD2. Germline-derived CDR1 and CDR2 are MDHEN and SYDVKM. The CDR3 length is 15 residues. V shed 2 bases and J 5 bases; nucleotides not matched to a gene: 5.